The clone carrying this TCR beta chain was counted many times. Antigen specificity is unknown. TCRdb recomputed calls from the reads with MiXCR, one row per CDR3 protein. The profile covers about 900,000 distinct CDR3 sequences, with roughly 31% appearing a single time and about an eighth taken by the ten largest. These data come from a study of T cell repertoires in cytomegalovirus infection. Study findings and constraints: Adding up the frequency of public TCR beta families identified people who carried CMV plus the relevant HLA.

This CDR3 spans 17 amino acids. Germline V lookup: CDR1 SGHTA, CDR2 FQGNSA. After removal of 5 bases from V and 3 bases from J, the junction contained 10 bases not matched to a gene. The material sequenced was cultured CD8+ T cells from PBMCs, taken from culture after CMV antigen stimulation. This TCR derives from a human donor in good health (CMV status not recorded). Some clones in this sample may be carry-over from other donors' samples. The gene calls are TRBV7-2 and TRBJ2-5; 12 nucleotides align to TRBD2. The CDR3 loop reads CASSPRLAGDREETQYF. The CDR3 nucleotides read TGTGCCAGCAGCCCCCGACTAGCGGGGGACCGGGAAGAGACCCAGTACTTC.